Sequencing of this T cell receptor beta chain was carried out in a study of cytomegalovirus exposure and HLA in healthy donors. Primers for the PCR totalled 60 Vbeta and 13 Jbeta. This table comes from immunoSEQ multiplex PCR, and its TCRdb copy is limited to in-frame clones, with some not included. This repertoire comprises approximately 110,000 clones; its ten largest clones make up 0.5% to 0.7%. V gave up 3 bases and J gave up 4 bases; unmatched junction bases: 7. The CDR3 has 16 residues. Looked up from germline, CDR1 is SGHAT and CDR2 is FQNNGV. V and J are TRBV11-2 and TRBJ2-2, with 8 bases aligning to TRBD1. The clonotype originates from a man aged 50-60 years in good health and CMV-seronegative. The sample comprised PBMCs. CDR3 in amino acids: CASSFYGQGFTGELFF. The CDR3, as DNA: TGTGCCAGCAGCTTCTACGGACAGGGTTTCACCGGGGAGCTGTTTTTT.